The T cell receptor beta chain under discussion was sequenced for a study of blood T cell repertoires in COVID-19. Whole-study context: Italy, Spain and the United States were the sources of the convalescent and acute COVID-19 samples. T cells, B-cell-depleted T cells, or PBMCs provided the cDNA or gDNA that served as material.

Germline V gene sequence: CDR1 MDHEN, CDR2 SYDVKM. Trimming removed 2 bases from V and 5 bases from J, with 6 bases in between. CDR3 length equals 12 residues. Original methodology: Scientists estimated how many nucleated cells there were by amplifying reference gene primers. TCRdb keeps only in-frame clones here, not all; method: immunoSEQ multiplex PCR. That table gives V, J and clone size, and the DNA gave D and trimming. Among 55,000 to 75,000 clones listed, around 70% were seen once. This chain links TRBV28 with TRBJ1-2, with TRBD1 as a possible D gene (6 bases). Sequences were obtained from peripheral blood. This sequence was found in a man aged 60 to 75 with acute or convalescent COVID-19. CDR3 nucleotide sequence: TGTGCCAGCAGTTTAACAGGGTATGGCTACACCTTC. Residues: CASSLTGYGYTF.